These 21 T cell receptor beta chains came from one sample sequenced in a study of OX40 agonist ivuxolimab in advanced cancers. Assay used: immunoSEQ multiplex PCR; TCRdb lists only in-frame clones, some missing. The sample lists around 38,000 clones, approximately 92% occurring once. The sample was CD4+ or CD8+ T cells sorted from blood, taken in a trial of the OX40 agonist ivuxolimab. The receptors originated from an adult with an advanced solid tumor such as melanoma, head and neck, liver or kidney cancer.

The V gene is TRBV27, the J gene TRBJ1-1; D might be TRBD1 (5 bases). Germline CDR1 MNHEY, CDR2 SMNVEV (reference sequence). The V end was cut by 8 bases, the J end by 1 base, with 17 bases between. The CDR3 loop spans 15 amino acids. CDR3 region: CASADGHLGNTEAFF. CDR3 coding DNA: TGTGCCAGCGCTGACGGACACCTTGGGAACACTGAAGCTTTCTTT.

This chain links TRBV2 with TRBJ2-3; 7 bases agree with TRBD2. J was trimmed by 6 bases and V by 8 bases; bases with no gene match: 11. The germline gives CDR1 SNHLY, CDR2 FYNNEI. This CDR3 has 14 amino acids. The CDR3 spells CASQTSVPSDTQYF. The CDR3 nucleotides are TGTGCCAGCCAAACTAGCGTCCCAAGTGATACGCAGTATTTT.

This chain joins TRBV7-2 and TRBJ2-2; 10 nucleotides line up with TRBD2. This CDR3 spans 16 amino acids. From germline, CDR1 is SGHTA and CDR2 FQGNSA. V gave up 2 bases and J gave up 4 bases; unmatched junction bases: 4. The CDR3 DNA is TGTGCCAGCAGCTTAAATTTAGCGGGAGGCACCGGGGAGCTGTTTTTT. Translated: CASSLNLAGGTGELFF.

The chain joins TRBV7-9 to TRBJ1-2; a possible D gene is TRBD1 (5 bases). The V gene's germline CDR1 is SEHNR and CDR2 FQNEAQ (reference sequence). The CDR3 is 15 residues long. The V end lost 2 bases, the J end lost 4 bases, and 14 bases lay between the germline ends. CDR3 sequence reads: CASSLSGRGLYGYTF. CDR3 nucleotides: TGTGCCAGCAGCTTAAGTGGCCGGGGACTCTATGGCTACACCTTC.

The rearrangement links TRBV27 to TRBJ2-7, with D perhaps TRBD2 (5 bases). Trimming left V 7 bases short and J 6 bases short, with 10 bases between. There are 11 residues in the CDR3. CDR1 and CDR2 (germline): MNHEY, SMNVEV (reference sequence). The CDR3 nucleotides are TGTGCCAGCATCGCGGGTTCCGAGCAGTACTTC. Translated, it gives CASIAGSEQYF.

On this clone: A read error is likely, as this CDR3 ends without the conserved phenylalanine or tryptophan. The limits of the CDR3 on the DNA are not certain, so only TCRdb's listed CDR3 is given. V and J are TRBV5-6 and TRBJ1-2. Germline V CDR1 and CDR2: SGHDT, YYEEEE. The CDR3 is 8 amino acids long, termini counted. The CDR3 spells CASSFRLP.

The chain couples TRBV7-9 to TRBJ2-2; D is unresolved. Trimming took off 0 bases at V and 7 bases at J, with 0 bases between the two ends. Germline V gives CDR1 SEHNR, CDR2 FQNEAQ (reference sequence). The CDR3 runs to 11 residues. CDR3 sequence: CASSLAGELFF. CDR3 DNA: TGTGCCAGCAGCTTAGCCGGGGAGCTGTTTTTT. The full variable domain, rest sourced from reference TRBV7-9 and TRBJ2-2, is DTGVSQNPRHKITKRGQNVTFRCDPISEHNRLYWYRQTLGQGPEFLTYFQNEAQLEKSRLLSDRFSAERPKGSFSTLEIQRTEQGDSAMYLCASSLAGELFFGEGSRLTVL.

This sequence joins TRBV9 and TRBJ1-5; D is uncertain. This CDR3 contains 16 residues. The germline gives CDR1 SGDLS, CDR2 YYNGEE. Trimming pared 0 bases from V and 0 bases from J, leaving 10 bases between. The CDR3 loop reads CASSVGPEASNQPQHF. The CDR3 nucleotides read TGTGCCAGCAGCGTAGGGCCGGAAGCTAGCAATCAGCCCCAGCATTTT.

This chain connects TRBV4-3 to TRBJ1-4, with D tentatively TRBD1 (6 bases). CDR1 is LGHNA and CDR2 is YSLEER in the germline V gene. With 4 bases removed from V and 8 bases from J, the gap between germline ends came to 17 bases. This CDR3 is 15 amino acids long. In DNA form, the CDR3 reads TGCGCCAGCAGCCCGTCGTTAGGGGGAGGAGAAAAACTGTTTTTT. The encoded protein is CASSPSLGGGEKLFF.

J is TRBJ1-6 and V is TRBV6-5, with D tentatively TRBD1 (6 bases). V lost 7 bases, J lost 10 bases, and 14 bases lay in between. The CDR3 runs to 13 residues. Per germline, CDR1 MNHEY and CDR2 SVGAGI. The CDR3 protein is CASTGGPRSPLHF. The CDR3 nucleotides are TGTGCCAGCACTGGGGGGCCGAGGTCACCCCTCCACTTT.

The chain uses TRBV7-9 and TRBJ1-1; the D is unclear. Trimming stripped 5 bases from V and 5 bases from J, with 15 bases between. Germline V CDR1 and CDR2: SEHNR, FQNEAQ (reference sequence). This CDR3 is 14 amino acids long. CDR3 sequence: CASSDSFTGTEAFF. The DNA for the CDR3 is TGTGCCAGCAGCGATTCCTTTACGGGGACTGAAGCTTTCTTT. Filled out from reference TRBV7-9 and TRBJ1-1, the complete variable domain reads DTGVSQNPRHKITKRGQNVTFRCDPISEHNRLYWYRQTLGQGPEFLTYFQNEAQLEKSRLLSDRFSAERPKGSFSTLEIQRTEQGDSAMYLCASSDSFTGTEAFFGQGTRLTVV.

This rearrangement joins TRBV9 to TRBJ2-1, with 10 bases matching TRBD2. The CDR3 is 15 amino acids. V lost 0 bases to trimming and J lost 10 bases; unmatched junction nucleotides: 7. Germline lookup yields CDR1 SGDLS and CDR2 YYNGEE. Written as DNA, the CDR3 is TGTGCCAGCAGCGTAGGGGCTAGCGGGAGTGTAGAGCAGTTCTTC. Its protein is CASSVGASGSVEQFF.

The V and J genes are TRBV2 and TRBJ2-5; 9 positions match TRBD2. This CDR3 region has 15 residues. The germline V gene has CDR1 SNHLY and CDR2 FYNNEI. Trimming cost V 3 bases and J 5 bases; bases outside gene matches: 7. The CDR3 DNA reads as TGTGCCAGCAGTGAGCGGGAGGGCCCGTGGGAGACCCAGTACTTC. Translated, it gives CASSEREGPWETQYF.

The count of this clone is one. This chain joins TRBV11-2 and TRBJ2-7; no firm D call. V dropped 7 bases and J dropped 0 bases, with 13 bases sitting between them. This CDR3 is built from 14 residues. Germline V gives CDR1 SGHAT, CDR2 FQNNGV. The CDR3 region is CASTSGFGSYEQYV. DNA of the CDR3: TGTGCCAGCACTTCCGGTTTTGGCTCCTACGAGCAGTACGTC.

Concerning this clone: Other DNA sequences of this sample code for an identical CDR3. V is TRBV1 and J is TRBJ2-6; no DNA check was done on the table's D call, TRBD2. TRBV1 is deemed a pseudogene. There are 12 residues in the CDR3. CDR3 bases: TGCACCAGCAGCTCTCGGGCCAACGTCCTGACTTTC. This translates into CTSSSRANVLTF.

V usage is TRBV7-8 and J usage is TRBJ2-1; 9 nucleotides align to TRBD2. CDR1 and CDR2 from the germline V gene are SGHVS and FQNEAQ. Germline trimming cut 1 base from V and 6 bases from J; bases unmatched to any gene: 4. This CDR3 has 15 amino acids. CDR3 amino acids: CASSLGASGINEQFF. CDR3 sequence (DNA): TGTGCCAGCAGCTTAGGGGCTAGCGGGATCAATGAGCAGTTCTTC.

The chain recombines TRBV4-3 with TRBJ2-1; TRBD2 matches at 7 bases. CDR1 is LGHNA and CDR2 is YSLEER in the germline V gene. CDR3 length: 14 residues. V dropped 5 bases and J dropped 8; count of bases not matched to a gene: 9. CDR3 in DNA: TGCGCCAGCAGCTCTAGCGGTCGATCGGATGAGCAGTTCTTC. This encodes CASSSSGRSDEQFF.

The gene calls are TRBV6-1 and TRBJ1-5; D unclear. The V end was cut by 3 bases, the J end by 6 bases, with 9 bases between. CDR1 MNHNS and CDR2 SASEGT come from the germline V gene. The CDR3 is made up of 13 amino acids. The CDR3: CASSDWEAQPQHF. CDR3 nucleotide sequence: TGTGCCAGCAGTGATTGGGAGGCTCAGCCCCAGCATTTT.

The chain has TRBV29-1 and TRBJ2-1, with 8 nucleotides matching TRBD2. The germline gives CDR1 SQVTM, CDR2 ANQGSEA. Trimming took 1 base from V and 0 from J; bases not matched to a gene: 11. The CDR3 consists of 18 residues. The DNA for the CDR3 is TGCAGCGTTGAAGGTGGGGTTCTAAGCGGGAGCTCCTACAATGAGCAGTTCTTC. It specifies CSVEGGVLSGSSYNEQFF.

In nucleotides, the CDR3 is TGTGCCAGCAGTGAAGGGTACACCGAGCAGTACTTC. It yields the protein CASSEGYTEQYF. The chain joins TRBV6-1 to TRBJ2-7; D remains ambiguous. The CDR3 runs 12 residues. Germline-derived CDR1 and CDR2 are MNHNS and SASEGT. The V and J ends lost 1 base and 6 bases respectively, with 7 bases between them.

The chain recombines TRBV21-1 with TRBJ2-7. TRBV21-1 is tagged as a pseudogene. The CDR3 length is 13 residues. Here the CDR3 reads CASSPRGRREQYF. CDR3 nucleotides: TGTGCCAGCAGCCCTCGAGGACGGCGCGAGCAGTACTTC.